The subject of this entry is one TCR beta chain. What it binds is not known. Germline-derived CDR1 and CDR2 are SGDLS and YYNGEE. The CDR3 has 16 residues. Trimming took 3 bases from V and 6 from J; bases not matched to a gene: 9. The sample is drawn from a study of OX40 agonist ivuxolimab in advanced cancers. Study details: Ivuxolimab doses were 0.01, 0.1, 0.3, 1.5, 3 or 10 mg/kg every 2 weeks.

Clones were read by immunoSEQ multiplex PCR, and TCRdb kept only the in-frame ones, dropping some. The sample has over 95,000 clones, 75% to 95% seen once. Study results and caveats: Individuals who were partial responders at 0.1-3.0 mg/kg had clonal expansion that ranked among the lowest.

Sequencing used CD4+ or CD8+ T cells sorted from blood, obtained in a trial of the OX40 agonist ivuxolimab. The origin of this receptor is an adult with an advanced solid tumor such as melanoma, head and neck, liver or kidney cancer. J is TRBJ2-3 and V is TRBV9, with 11 bases lining up with TRBD2. The CDR3 is CASSAQLAGVRDTQYF. In DNA form, the CDR3 reads TGTGCCAGCAGCGCCCAACTAGCGGGAGTAAGGGATACGCAGTATTTT.